This TCR beta chain stems from a study of PD-1 blockade in mismatch repair-deficient tumors. Assay used: immunoSEQ multiplex PCR; TCRdb lists only in-frame clones, some missing. The sample shows approximately 15,000 clones, about 84% of them seen only once. The CDR3 is 14 amino acids. Germline assignment: CDR1 MNHEY and CDR2 SVGAGI. V shed 6 bases, J shed 6 bases, and the junction held 5 bases outside the gene matches. This clone was seen a few times. As yet, its antigen is unknown. The time point here: approximately 9-day in vitro stimulation with candidate neoantigen peptide 5. Each of several ELISpot-reactive candidate peptides was used for approximately nine-day stimulation.

The chain carries TRBV6-5 and TRBJ2-7; 13 nucleotides line up with TRBD2. The sample consisted of cells cultured in vitro, taken from a patient treated with pembrolizumab. This sequence originates from an adult with mismatch repair-deficient cancer. CDR3 protein: CASSPTSGRVEQYF. In DNA, the CDR3 is TGTGCCAGCAGCCCAACTAGCGGGAGGGTCGAGCAGTACTTC.